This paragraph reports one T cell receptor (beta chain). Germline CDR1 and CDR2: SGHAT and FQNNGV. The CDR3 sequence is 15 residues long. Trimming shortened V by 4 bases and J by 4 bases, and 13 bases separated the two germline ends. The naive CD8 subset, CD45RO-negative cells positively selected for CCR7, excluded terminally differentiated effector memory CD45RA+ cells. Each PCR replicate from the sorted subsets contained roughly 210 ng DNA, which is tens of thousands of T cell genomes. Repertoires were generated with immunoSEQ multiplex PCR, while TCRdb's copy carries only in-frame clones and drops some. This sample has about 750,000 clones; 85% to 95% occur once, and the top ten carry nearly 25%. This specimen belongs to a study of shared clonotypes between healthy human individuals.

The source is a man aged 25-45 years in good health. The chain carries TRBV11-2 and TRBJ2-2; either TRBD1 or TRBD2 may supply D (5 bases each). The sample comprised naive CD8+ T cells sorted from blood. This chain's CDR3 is CASSSGPPSTGELFF. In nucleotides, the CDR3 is TGTGCCAGCAGCTCGGGACCGCCTAGCACCGGGGAGCTGTTTTTT.